What follows describes a single TCR beta chain. The sample is drawn from a study of blood T cell repertoires in COVID-19. Study as a whole: Researchers got acute and convalescent COVID-19 samples from the United States, Italy and Spain. PBMCs, B-cell-depleted T cells, or T cells provided the cDNA or gDNA that made up the material.

Per the original methods: Scientists estimated how many nucleated cells there were by amplifying reference gene primers. The data were produced by immunoSEQ multiplex PCR, yet TCRdb's version contains in-frame clones alone and is incomplete. V, J and clone size derive from that table, while D and trimming were established from the DNA sequence. Among approximately 340,000 clones listed, around four fifths were seen once. The TCR sequence derives from a man aged 25 to 40 with active or convalescent COVID-19. What was sequenced was peripheral blood.

The DNA of the CDR3 is TGTGCCACCAGTGATGGGACACCGTACGAGCAGTACTTC. Translated, it gives CATSDGTPYEQYF. This sequence joins TRBV24-1 and TRBJ2-7; TRBD1 might be the D (6 bases). The CDR3 has 13 residues. Germline lookup yields CDR1 KGHDR and CDR2 SFDVKD. V lost 3 bases, J lost 4 bases, and 9 bases lay in between.